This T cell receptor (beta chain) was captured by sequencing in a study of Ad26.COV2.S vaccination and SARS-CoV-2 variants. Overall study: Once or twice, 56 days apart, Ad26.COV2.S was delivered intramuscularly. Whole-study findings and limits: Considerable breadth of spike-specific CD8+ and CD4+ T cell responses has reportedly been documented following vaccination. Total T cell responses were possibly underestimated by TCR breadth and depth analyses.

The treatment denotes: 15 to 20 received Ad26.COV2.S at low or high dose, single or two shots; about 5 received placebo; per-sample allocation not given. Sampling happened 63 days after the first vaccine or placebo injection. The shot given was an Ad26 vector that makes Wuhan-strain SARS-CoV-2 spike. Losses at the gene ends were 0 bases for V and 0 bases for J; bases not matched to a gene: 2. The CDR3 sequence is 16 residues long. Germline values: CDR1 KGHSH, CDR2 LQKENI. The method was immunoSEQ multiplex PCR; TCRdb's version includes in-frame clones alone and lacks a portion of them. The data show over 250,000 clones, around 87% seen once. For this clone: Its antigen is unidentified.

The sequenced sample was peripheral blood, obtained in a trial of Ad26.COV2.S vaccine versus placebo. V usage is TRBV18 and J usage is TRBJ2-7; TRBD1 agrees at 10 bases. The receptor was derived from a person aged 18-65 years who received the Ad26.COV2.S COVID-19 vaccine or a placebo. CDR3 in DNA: TGTGCCAGCTCACCACCGTGGACAGGGGGCTCCTACGAGCAGTACTTC. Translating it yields CASSPPWTGGSYEQYF.